This T cell receptor (beta chain) was captured in a study of long-term antiretroviral therapy in people with HIV. At the level of the study: Earliest sampling preceded the 2015 immediate-ART recommendation by about a decade. Overall study findings and caveats: Pre-ART clonal expansions dominated every time point's repertoire.

This was the immunoSEQ v3.0 assay at survey level. Assay: immunoSEQ multiplex PCR; the TCRdb copy retains only in-frame clones and omits some. The sample carries 15,000 to 20,000 clones, around 80% recorded once. As to this clone: The antigen remains undetermined.

The CDR3 is 14 residues long. V was clipped by 4 bases and J by 4 bases; unmatched bases: 5. Germline CDR1 LGHNT, CDR2 FRNRAP. The sequence derives from a woman in her forties or fifties with HIV. The sample here was unsorted PBMCs, taken 0.5 years before starting antiretroviral therapy. The J gene is TRBJ2-3, the V gene TRBV12-5; 7 bases match TRBD1. The chain's CDR3 is CASGSGQEPDTQYF. CDR3 in DNA: TGTGCTAGTGGTTCTGGACAGGAGCCAGATACGCAGTATTTT.